One and the same sample provided the 26 T cell receptor beta chains below, sequenced in a study of OX40 agonist ivuxolimab in advanced cancers. The assay was immunoSEQ multiplex PCR, and TCRdb's table has in-frame clones only and misses some. In the table there are about 21,000 clones, around 83% of which are singletons. The material sequenced was CD4+ or CD8+ T cells sorted from blood, taken in a trial of the OX40 agonist ivuxolimab. These receptors all stem from an adult with an advanced solid tumor such as melanoma, head and neck, liver or kidney cancer.

The V gene is TRBV27, the J gene TRBJ1-5, with a possible D match to TRBD1 (5 bases). Trimming stripped 6 bases from V and 9 bases from J, with 21 bases between. Germline loops: CDR1 MNHEY, CDR2 SMNVEV (reference sequence). The CDR3 covers 15 residues. The CDR3 spells CASSNDWTGGRPQHF. CDR3 coding DNA: TGTGCCAGCAGCAACGATTGGACGGGGGGTCGGCCCCAGCATTTT.

The chain recombines TRBV30 with TRBJ1-1; D is uncertain. V was pared by 3 bases and J by 4 bases, with 12 bases between. Germline loops: CDR1 GTSNPN, CDR2 SVGIG (reference sequence). CDR3 length equals 13 residues. The chain's CDR3 is CAWRGGEVTEAFF. Written as DNA, the CDR3 is TGTGCCTGGAGGGGTGGGGAGGTCACTGAAGCTTTCTTT.

The rearrangement joins TRBV6-5 to TRBJ2-5; D may match TRBD1 or TRBD2 (6 bases each). V dropped 2 bases and J dropped 5 bases, with 9 bases sitting between them. Germline loops: CDR1 MNHEY, CDR2 SVGAGI. The CDR3 is made up of 13 amino acids. CDR3 DNA: TGTGCCAGCAGTTACCAAGGGGGGGAGACCCAGTACTTC. Amino acid sequence: CASSYQGGETQYF.

J is TRBJ2-1 and V is TRBV14; 9 bases align to TRBD2. Unmatched junction bases numbered 12, after V lost 4 bases and J lost 11 bases. The germline V gene has CDR1 SGHDN and CDR2 FVKESK. The CDR3 covers 15 residues. CDR3: CASSPRVGAGGKQFF. CDR3 nucleotides: TGTGCCAGCAGCCCTAGAGTCGGAGCGGGAGGAAAGCAGTTCTTC.

The chain couples TRBV19 to TRBJ2-7, with TRBD2 matching over 7 bases. V was clipped by 5 bases and J by 6 bases; unmatched bases: 10. CDR3 length: 14 amino acids. Germline lookup yields CDR1 LNHDA and CDR2 SQIVND (reference sequence). CDR3 DNA: TGTGCCAGTAGTGTCGGGGGGACCTTTGGCGAGCAGTACTTC. It yields the protein CASSVGGTFGEQYF.

The rearrangement uses TRBV6-5 and TRBJ2-7; no clear D gene. Germline V gene data show CDR1 as MNHEY and CDR2 as SVGAGI. The germline V and J ends were trimmed by 5 bases and 3 bases, with 11 bases remaining between them. The CDR3 is made up of 13 amino acids. As DNA, the CDR3 is TGTGCCAGCAGTGAAGAAAGATACTACGAGCAGTACTTC. This translates into CASSEERYYEQYF.

This chain links TRBV27 with TRBJ1-6; 10 positions match TRBD1. The germline CDR1 and CDR2 sequences are MNHEY and SMNVEV (reference sequence). The CDR3 consists of 12 residues. After removal of 10 bases from V and 11 bases from J, the junction contained 5 bases not matched to a gene. CDR3 sequence: CATRTGGAPLHF. Written as DNA, the CDR3 is TGTGCCACCCGGACAGGGGGTGCACCCCTCCACTTT.

This clone showed up just once. The V and J genes are TRBV6-1 and TRBJ2-5; D is perhaps TRBD1 (6 bases). The CDR3 length is 14 residues. CDR1 is MNHNS and CDR2 is SASEGT in the germline V gene. Trimming shortened V by 2 bases and J by 5 bases, and 12 bases separated the two germline ends. The CDR3 region is CASSEHRVKETQYF. The CDR3 DNA is TGTGCCAGCAGTGAACACAGGGTAAAGGAGACCCAGTACTTC.

The genes are TRBV9 and TRBJ1-1, with a possible D match to TRBD1 (5 bases). CDR1 and CDR2 (germline): SGDLS, YYNGEE. V was trimmed by 4 bases and J by 4 bases, leaving 17 bases between them. There are 15 residues in the CDR3. The CDR3 bases are TGTGCCAGCAGCCCGGACGGCCTGGGGGGCACTGAAGCTTTCTTT. Amino acids: CASSPDGLGGTEAFF.

The chain carries TRBV28 and TRBJ2-2, with TRBD2 as a possible D gene (6 bases). V was clipped by 3 bases and J by 3 bases, with 11 bases between them. The CDR3 has 15 residues. Germline-derived CDR1 and CDR2 are MDHEN and SYDVKM. The CDR3 region is CASSFLGDYTGELFF. For the CDR3, the DNA is TGTGCCAGCAGTTTCTTGGGGGACTACACCGGGGAGCTGTTTTTT.

J is TRBJ2-3 and V is TRBV9, with 8 bases fitting TRBD2. The CDR3 extends over 17 amino acids. V lost 5 bases and J lost 0; bases outside the gene matches: 11. CDR1 is SGDLS and CDR2 is YYNGEE in the germline V gene. The CDR3 DNA is TGTGCCAGCAGTGACGAAACGGGACTAGTGAGCACAGATACGCAGTATTTT. This translates into CASSDETGLVSTDTQYF.

The chain joins TRBV19 to TRBJ2-4, with D unclear. The ends were cut back, 3 bases at V and 0 bases at J, with 9 bases in the middle. CDR3 size: 15 residues. Germline V lookup: CDR1 LNHDA, CDR2 SQIVND (reference sequence). CDR3 region: CASSIIHSAKNIQYF. CDR3 bases: TGTGCCAGTAGTATTATCCATTCAGCCAAAAACATTCAGTACTTC.

By share, this clone ranks as medium-sized. This chain joins TRBV5-1 and TRBJ2-1, with 12 bases matching TRBD2. V shed 8 bases, J shed 7 bases, and the junction held 7 bases outside the gene matches. CDR1 SGHRS and CDR2 YFSETQ come from the germline V gene. The CDR3 is 14 amino acids. The CDR3 nucleotides are TGCGCCAGTGCGACTAGCGGGAGCGGAAATGAGCAGTTCTTC. Protein: CASATSGSGNEQFF.

This chain uses TRBV6-1 with TRBJ1-5, with D maybe TRBD1 (5 bases). Trimming cost V 2 bases and J 7 bases, with 12 bases left between them. Germline CDR1 MNHNS, CDR2 SASEGT. The CDR3 covers 14 residues. CDR3 in DNA: TGTGCCAGCAGTGAATGGGTGGGACCCCAGCCCCAGCATTTT. Amino acids: CASSEWVGPQPQHF.

The chain has TRBV2 and TRBJ2-2, with 8 bases lining up with TRBD2. CDR3 size: 13 residues. The trim removed 4 bases at V and 5 bases at J, leaving 0 bases unmatched. Germline CDR1 is SNHLY and CDR2 is FYNNEI. The CDR3, as DNA: TGTGCCAGCAGTGCGGGGGGGACCGGGGAGCTGTTTTTT. The encoded protein is CASSAGGTGELFF.

The V and J genes are TRBV12-1 and TRBJ2-3; TRBD2, as called in the table, went unchecked against the DNA. TRBV12-1 is shown as a pseudogene. The CDR3 spans 16 residues. CDR3 bases: TGTGCCAGCAGCTTTGGTGAACCTATTATCACAGATACGCAGTATTTT. This codes for CASSFGEPIITDTQYF.

The genes are TRBV7-8 and TRBJ1-2, with no clear D. Germline-derived CDR1 and CDR2 are SGHVS and FQNEAQ. There are 15 residues in the CDR3. V was shortened by 5 bases and J by 2 bases, with 15 bases between the two germline ends. The CDR3 loop reads CASSQSPGLNYGYTF. CDR3 in DNA: TGTGCCAGCAGCCAATCCCCGGGCCTAAACTATGGCTACACCTTC.

The chain links TRBV6-4 to TRBJ2-1; 9 bases map to TRBD2. Trimming at V came to 3 bases and at J to 1 base, leaving 1 base not matched to a gene. CDR1 MRHNA and CDR2 SNTAGT come from the germline V gene. The CDR3 has 15 amino acids. Here the CDR3 DNA reads TGTGCCAGCAGTGAGACTAGCGGATCCTACAATGAGCAGTTCTTC. Encoded protein: CASSETSGSYNEQFF.

V gene TRBV7-8 combines with J gene TRBJ1-5, with 11 bases aligning to TRBD1. Germline-derived CDR1 and CDR2 are SGHVS and FQNEAQ. The ends lost 5 bases at V and 7 bases at J; junction bases unmatched: 10. The CDR3 spans 16 residues. The CDR3 sequence: CASSTLGQGAGQPQHF. As DNA, the CDR3 is TGTGCCAGCAGCACTTTAGGACAGGGGGCAGGGCAGCCCCAGCATTTT.

The V gene is TRBV27, the J gene TRBJ1-5; no clear D. CDR1 is MNHEY, CDR2 SMNVEV, per germline (reference sequence). The CDR3 length is 13 residues. Trimming cost V 5 bases and J 7 bases, with 12 bases left between them. As DNA, the CDR3 is TGTGCCAGCAGTCCCACCATAGGACAGCCCCAGCATTTT. This sequence encodes CASSPTIGQPQHF.

The rearrangement uses TRBV6-1 and TRBJ2-7, with D tentatively TRBD2 (6 bases). The CDR3 has 14 residues. V gave up 8 bases and J gave up 0 bases, with 14 bases separating them. The germline gives CDR1 MNHNS, CDR2 SASEGT. The CDR3 sequence: CASDRRGSSYEQYF. CDR3 DNA: TGTGCCAGCGACCGGAGGGGAAGCTCCTACGAGCAGTACTTC.

The chain employs TRBV7-3 and TRBJ2-3; D remains ambiguous. This CDR3 spans 12 amino acids. Germline V CDR1 and CDR2: SGHTA, FQGTGA. V was shortened by 4 bases and J by 0 bases, with 2 bases between the two germline ends. The CDR3 here is CASSSSTDTQYF. CDR3 sequence (DNA): TGTGCCAGCAGCTCAAGCACAGATACGCAGTATTTT.

The table lists this clone with a count of one. This chain joins TRBV2 and TRBJ1-1; D is uncertain. Trimming shortened V by 2 bases and J by 1 base, and 11 bases separated the two germline ends. This CDR3 contains 15 residues. CDR1 and CDR2 from the germline V gene are SNHLY and FYNNEI. DNA for the CDR3: TGTGCCAGCAGTGAATCAGGAGGGTGGAACACTGAAGCTTTCTTT. It yields the protein CASSESGGWNTEAFF.

The genes are TRBV29-1 and TRBJ2-7; 11 bases agree with TRBD1. Germline assignment: CDR1 SQVTM and CDR2 ANQGSEA. Trimming cost V 4 bases and J 4 bases; bases outside gene matches: 12. CDR3 length equals 16 residues. CDR3 region: CSVALMDRGPGYEQYF. The CDR3 DNA is TGCAGCGTTGCCCTGATGGACAGGGGGCCAGGATACGAGCAGTACTTC.

This chain links TRBV11-3 with TRBJ1-1, with D perhaps matching TRBD1 (5 bases). The CDR3 runs 15 residues. V was shortened by 5 bases and J by 0 bases, with 13 bases between the two germline ends. The V gene's germline CDR1 is SGHNT and CDR2 YENEEA. The CDR3 is CASSPPTGLNTEAFF. CDR3 nucleotides: TGTGCCAGCAGCCCCCCAACGGGGCTGAACACTGAAGCTTTCTTT.

The V gene is TRBV4-1, the J gene TRBJ2-3; the D is unclear. Germline loops: CDR1 MGHRA, CDR2 YSYEKL. The CDR3 contains 15 residues. Trimming pared 4 bases from V and 4 bases from J, leaving 15 bases between. The CDR3 DNA reads TGCGCCAGCAGCCTATACCCGGACCGCCCAGATACGCAGTATTTT. This gives the protein CASSLYPDRPDTQYF.